The present T cell receptor (beta chain) was sequenced within a study of T cell responses to AZD1222 COVID-19 vaccine. Notes on the study in general: Donors, mostly white British, included more females; clonal diversity was possibly underestimated. It was only a handful of AZD1222 recipients who were seropositive at baseline. Nearly half of the spike-specific TCRs reportedly recognize variant regions that carry no mutations.

Points on this clone: Its cognate antigen is unknown.

Assay: immunoSEQ multiplex PCR; the TCRdb copy retains only in-frame clones and omits some. The repertoire holds around 110,000 clones, with 88% as singletons. Germline CDR1 reads SGHTA; CDR2 reads FQGNSA. The CDR3 spans 13 residues. V was pared by 2 bases and J by 1 base, with 5 bases between. The source of this sequence is an adult in good health. Sequenced material: peripheral blood, taken on day 0 of AZD1222 vaccination. This chain links TRBV7-2 with TRBJ1-1, with unresolved D. CDR3 amino acids: CASSLQENTEAFF. CDR3 DNA sequence: TGTGCCAGCAGCTTACAAGAGAACACTGAAGCTTTCTTT.